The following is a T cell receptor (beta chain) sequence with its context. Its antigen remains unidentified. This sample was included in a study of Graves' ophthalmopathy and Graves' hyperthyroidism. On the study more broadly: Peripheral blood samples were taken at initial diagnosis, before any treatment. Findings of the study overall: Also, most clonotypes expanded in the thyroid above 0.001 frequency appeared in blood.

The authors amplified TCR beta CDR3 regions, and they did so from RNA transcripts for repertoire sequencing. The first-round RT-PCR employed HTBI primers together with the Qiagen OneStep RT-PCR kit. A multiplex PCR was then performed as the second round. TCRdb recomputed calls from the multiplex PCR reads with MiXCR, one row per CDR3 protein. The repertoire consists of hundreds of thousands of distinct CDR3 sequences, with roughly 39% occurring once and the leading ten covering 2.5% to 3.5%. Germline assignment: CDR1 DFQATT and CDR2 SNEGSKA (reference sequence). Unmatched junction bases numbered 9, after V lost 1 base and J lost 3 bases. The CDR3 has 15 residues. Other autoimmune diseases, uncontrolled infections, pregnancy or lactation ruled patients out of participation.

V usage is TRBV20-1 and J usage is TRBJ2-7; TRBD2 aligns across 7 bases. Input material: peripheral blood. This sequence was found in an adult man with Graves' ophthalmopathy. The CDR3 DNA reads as TGCAGTGCTAGAGTCCTGACTAGCCCGAACTACGAGCAGTACTTC. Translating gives CSARVLTSPNYEQYF.